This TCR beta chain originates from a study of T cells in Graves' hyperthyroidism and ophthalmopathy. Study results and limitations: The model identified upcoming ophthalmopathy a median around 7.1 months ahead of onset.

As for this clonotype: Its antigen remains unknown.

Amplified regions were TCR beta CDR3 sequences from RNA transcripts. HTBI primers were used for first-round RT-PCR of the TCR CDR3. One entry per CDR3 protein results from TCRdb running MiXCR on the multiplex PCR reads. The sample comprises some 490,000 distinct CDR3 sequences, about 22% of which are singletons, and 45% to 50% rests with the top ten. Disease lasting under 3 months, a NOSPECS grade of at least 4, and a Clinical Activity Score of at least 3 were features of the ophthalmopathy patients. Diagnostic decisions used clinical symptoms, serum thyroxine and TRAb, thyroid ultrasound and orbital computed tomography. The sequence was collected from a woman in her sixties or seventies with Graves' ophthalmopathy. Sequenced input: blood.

CDR3 coding DNA: TGCAGCGTGGGACTAGCGGGGTCCACAGATACGCAGTATTTT. Residues: CSVGLAGSTDTQYF. V gene TRBV29-1 combines with J gene TRBJ2-3, with TRBD2 matching 13 bases. The CDR3 contains 14 residues. V lost 6 bases and J lost 2; bases outside the gene matches: 2. The germline CDR1 and CDR2 sequences are SQVTM and ANQGSEA.